A single sample gave rise to the 10 T cell receptor beta chains below, sequenced in a study of regulatory T cells in long-lasting Graves disease. Time point here: newly diagnosed GD, antithyroid drugs for less than 3 months. PBMC RNA served as the TCR library source. CDR3 regions were amplified by Arm-PCR using iRepertoire HTBI primers to build TCR beta libraries. TCRdb recomputed calls from the multiplex PCR reads with MiXCR, one row per CDR3 protein. The repertoire holds 420,000 or so distinct CDR3 sequences, with roughly 17% as singletons. The same specimen was also included in a second study, on T cells in Graves' hyperthyroidism and ophthalmopathy.

The sample in question was peripheral blood mononuclear cells (PBMCs), obtained at new diagnosis, from a patient treated with antithyroid drugs. The source of these receptors is a woman younger than 30 with Graves disease.

V gene TRBV28 combines with J gene TRBJ1-4; D not resolved. Trimming took 6 bases from V and 8 from J, leaving 13 bases between them. CDR3 length equals 13 residues. CDR1 and CDR2 from the germline V gene are MDHEN and SYDVKM. The CDR3 reads CASRARNAEKLFF. CDR3 in DNA: TGTGCCAGCAGGGCTAGAAACGCGGAAAAACTGTTTTTT. The variable domain in full, with the rest retrieved from reference TRBV28 and TRBJ1-4, is DVKVTQSSRYLVKRTGEKVFLECVQDMDHENMFWYRQDPGLGLRLIYFSYDVKMKEKGDIPEGYSVSREKKERFSLILESASTNQTSMYLCASRARNAEKLFFGSGTQLSVL.

This clonotype was seen many times. The rearrangement links TRBV6-1 to TRBJ2-4; TRBD1 matches 11 bases. Germline V CDR1 and CDR2: MNHNS, SASEGT. V shed 5 bases, J shed 8 bases, and the junction held 5 bases outside the gene matches. The CDR3 extends over 14 amino acids. The CDR3 coding sequence is TGTGCCAGCAGTATCGGGACAGGGGGGTACATTCAGTACTTC. This encodes CASSIGTGGYIQYF.

This clonotype occurred many times. The V call is TRBV20-1, the J call TRBJ2-7; possibly TRBD2 for D (5 bases). Per the germline V gene, CDR1 is DFQATT and CDR2 is SNEGSKA (reference sequence). V lost 3 bases and J 4 bases, leaving 7 bases between the germline ends. CDR3 size: 11 residues. This CDR3 reads CSASGLYEQYF. Written as DNA, the CDR3 is TGCAGTGCTAGCGGACTGTACGAGCAGTACTTC.

This clonotype was observed many times. The chain joins TRBV2 to TRBJ2-3, with D tentatively TRBD1 (5 bases). Germline V gene lookup returns CDR1 SNHLY and CDR2 FYNNEI. Trimming cost V 4 bases and J 10 bases, with 15 bases left between them. CDR3 size: 13 residues. The CDR3 coding sequence is TGTGCCAGCAGTGGGGCCTCAGGGATGGCGCAGTATTTT. Residues: CASSGASGMAQYF.

Points on this clonotype: This may arise from a read error, as a much more abundant clone is one base away. The J gene is TRBJ1-5, the V gene TRBV6-1; weak D call: TRBD1 (6 bases). The CDR3 is made up of 14 amino acids. V dropped 6 bases and J dropped 0 bases, with 9 bases sitting between them. Germline V lookup: CDR1 MNHNS, CDR2 SASEGT. The CDR3 is CASSGTNSNQPQHF. DNA of the CDR3: TGTGCCAGCAGCGGGACAAATAGCAATCAGCCCCAGCATTTT.

This clonotype was recorded at least ten times. This chain joins TRBV7-9 and TRBJ2-7; 9 positions agree with TRBD1. With 4 bases clipped from V and 2 bases from J, the junction kept 6 bases outside the gene matches. Germline CDR1 SEHNR, CDR2 FQNEAQ (reference sequence). The CDR3 runs 15 residues. Here the CDR3 reads CASSWGDRVTYEQYF. Here the CDR3 DNA reads TGTGCCAGCAGCTGGGGGGACAGGGTCACCTACGAGCAGTACTTC.

The CDR3 DNA reads as TGTGCCAGCAGCCAAGGGGGATTGAGACAAGAGACCCAGTACTTC. Encoded protein: CASSQGGLRQETQYF. This chain links TRBV3-1 with TRBJ2-5; unclear D gene. Germline CDR1 is LGHDT and CDR2 is YNNKEL (reference sequence). Deletions cut 1 base from V and 2 bases from J, with 11 bases between. CDR3 length equals 15 residues.

This clonotype was found a few times. J is TRBJ1-2 and V is TRBV30, with D unclear. The CDR3 spans 10 residues. V gave up 3 bases and J gave up 7 bases, with 6 bases separating them. The germline V gene has CDR1 GTSNPN and CDR2 SVGIG (reference sequence). CDR3 amino acids: CAWSEIGYTF. CDR3 nucleotide sequence: TGTGCCTGGAGCGAAATTGGCTACACCTTC. The full variable domain, with the rest looked up from reference TRBV30 and TRBJ1-2, is SQTIHQWPATLVQPVGSPLSLECTVEGTSNPNLYWYRQAAGRGLQLLFYSVGIGQISSEVPQNLSASRPQDRQFILSSKKLLLSDSGFYLCAWSEIGYTFGSGTRLTVV.

The table lists this clonotype with many counts. The gene calls are TRBV25-1 and TRBJ2-1; 10 nucleotides align to TRBD2. CDR3 length equals 16 residues. The germline V gene has CDR1 MGHDK and CDR2 SYGVNS. Trimming at V came to 3 bases and at J to 4 bases, leaving 6 bases not matched to a gene. The CDR3 nucleotides read TGTGCCAGCAGTGACGCTAGCGGGAGAAGATACAATGAGCAGTTCTTC. This sequence encodes CASSDASGRRYNEQFF. Complete variable domain (other parts from reference TRBV25-1 and TRBJ2-1): EADIYQTPRYLVIGTGKKITLECSQTMGHDKMYWYQQDPGMELHLIHYSYGVNSTEKGDLSSESTVSRIRTEHFPLTLESARPSHTSQYLCASSDASGRRYNEQFFGPGTRLTVL.

This clonotype was seen repeatedly, ten times or more. The chain links TRBV12-3 or TRBV12-4 to TRBJ1-5; 9 bases map to TRBD1. V dropped 3 bases and J dropped 2; count of bases not matched to a gene: 2. The CDR3 has 15 amino acids. CDR3 residues: CASSLWDRGNQPQHF. In nucleotides, the CDR3 is TGTGCCAGCAGTTTGTGGGACAGGGGCAATCAGCCCCAGCATTTT.